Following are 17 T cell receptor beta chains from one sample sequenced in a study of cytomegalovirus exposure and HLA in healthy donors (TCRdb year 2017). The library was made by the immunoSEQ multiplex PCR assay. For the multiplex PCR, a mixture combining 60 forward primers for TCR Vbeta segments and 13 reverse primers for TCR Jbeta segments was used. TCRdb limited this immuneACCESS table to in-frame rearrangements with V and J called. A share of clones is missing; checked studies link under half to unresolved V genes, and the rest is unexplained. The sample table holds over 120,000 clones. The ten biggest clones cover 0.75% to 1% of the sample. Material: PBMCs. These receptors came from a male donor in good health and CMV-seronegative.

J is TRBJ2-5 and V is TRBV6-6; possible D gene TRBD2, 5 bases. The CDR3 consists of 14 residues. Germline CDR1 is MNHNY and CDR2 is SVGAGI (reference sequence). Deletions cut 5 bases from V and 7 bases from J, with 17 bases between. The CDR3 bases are TGTGCCAGCAGTACTAGTGGGCCAACGGGGACCCAGTACTTC. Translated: CASSTSGPTGTQYF.

The CDR3 sequence: CASSLTGTGASNQPQHF. The CDR3 DNA follows: TGTGCCAGCAGCTTAACCGGGACAGGGGCTAGCAATCAGCCCCAGCATTTT. This chain links TRBV11-2 with TRBJ1-5, with TRBD1 matching over 10 bases. The germline V gene has CDR1 SGHAT and CDR2 FQNNGV. CDR3 length: 17 amino acids. V was clipped by 2 bases and J by 0 bases; unmatched bases: 4.

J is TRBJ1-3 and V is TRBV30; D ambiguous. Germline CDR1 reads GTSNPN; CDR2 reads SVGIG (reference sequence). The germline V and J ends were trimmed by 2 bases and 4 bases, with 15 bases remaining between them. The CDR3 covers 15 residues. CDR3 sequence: CAWSPLSVAGNTIYF. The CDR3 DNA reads TGTGCCTGGAGTCCCCTCTCCGTGGCCGGAAACACCATATATTTT. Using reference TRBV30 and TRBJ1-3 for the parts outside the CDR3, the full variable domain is SQTIHQWPATLVQPVGSPLSLECTVEGTSNPNLYWYRQAAGRGLQLLFYSVGIGQISSEVPQNLSASRPQDRQFILSSKKLLLSDSGFYLCAWSPLSVAGNTIYFGEGSWLTVV.

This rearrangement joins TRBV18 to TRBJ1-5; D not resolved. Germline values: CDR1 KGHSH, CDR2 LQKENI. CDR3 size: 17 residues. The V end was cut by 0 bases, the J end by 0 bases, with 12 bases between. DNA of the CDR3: TGTGCCAGCTCACCACCGGAGGGTGCGTATAGCAATCAGCCCCAGCATTTT. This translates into CASSPPEGAYSNQPQHF.

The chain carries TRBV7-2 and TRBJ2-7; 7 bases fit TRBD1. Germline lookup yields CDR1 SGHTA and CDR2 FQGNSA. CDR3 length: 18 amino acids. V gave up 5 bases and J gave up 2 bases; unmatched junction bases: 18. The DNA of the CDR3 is TGTGCCAGCAGCATCCCCACAGGGGTAAACGGCCGAACCTACGAGCAGTACTTC. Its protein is CASSIPTGVNGRTYEQYF.

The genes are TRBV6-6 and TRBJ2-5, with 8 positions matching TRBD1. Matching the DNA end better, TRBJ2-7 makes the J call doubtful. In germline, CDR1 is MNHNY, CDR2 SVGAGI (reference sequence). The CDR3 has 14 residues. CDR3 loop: CASSDRTGNYEQYF. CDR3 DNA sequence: TGTGCCAGCAGTGACCGGACAGGGAACTACGAGCAGTACTTC.

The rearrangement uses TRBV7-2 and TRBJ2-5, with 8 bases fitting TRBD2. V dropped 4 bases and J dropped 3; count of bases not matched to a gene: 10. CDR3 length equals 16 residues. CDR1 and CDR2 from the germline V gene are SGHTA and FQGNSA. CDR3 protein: CASSSDIARGEETQYF. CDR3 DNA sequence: TGTGCCAGCAGCTCGGATATAGCGCGGGGGGAAGAGACCCAGTACTTC.

DNA for the CDR3: TGTGCCAGCAGTTACTCCCGACAGGGGTGGAATGAGCAGTTCTTC. It encodes CASSYSRQGWNEQFF. The genes are TRBV6-5 and TRBJ2-1; 8 bases agree with TRBD1. The germline V gene encodes CDR1 MNHEY and CDR2 SVGAGI. V trimming: 0 bases; J trimming: 7 bases; junction bases outside the gene matches: 5. The CDR3 loop spans 15 amino acids.

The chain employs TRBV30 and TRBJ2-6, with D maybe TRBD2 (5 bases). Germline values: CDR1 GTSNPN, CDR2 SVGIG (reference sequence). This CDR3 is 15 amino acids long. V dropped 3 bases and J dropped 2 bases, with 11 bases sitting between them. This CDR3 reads CAWRTRTAGANVLTF. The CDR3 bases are TGTGCCTGGAGAACCAGGACTGCTGGGGCCAACGTCCTGACTTTC.

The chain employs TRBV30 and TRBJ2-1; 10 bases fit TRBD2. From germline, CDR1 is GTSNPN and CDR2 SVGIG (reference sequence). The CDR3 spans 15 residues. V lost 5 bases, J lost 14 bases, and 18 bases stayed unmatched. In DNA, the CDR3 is TGTGCCTGGCGTAGGGGAACTAGCGGGGATAACCGGGAGTTCTTC. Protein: CAWRRGTSGDNREFF. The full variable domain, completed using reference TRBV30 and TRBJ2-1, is SQTIHQWPATLVQPVGSPLSLECTVEGTSNPNLYWYRQAAGRGLQLLFYSVGIGQISSEVPQNLSASRPQDRQFILSSKKLLLSDSGFYLCAWRRGTSGDNREFFGPGTRLTVL.

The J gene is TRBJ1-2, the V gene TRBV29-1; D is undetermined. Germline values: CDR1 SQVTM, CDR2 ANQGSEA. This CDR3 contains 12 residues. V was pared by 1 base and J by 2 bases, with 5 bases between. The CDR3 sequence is CSVEGQNYGYTF. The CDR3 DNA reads TGCAGCGTTGAAGGTCAGAACTATGGCTACACCTTC.

CDR3 nucleotide sequence: TGTGCCAGCGGGGAGCGGGGGGGCCGGGGCTACAATGAGCAGTTCTTC. It is translated as CASGERGGRGYNEQFF. The rearrangement uses TRBV27 and TRBJ2-1, with 10 bases lining up with TRBD2. CDR3 length equals 16 residues. Per the germline V gene, CDR1 is MNHEY and CDR2 is SMNVEV (reference sequence). V lost 8 bases and J lost 3; bases outside the gene matches: 10.

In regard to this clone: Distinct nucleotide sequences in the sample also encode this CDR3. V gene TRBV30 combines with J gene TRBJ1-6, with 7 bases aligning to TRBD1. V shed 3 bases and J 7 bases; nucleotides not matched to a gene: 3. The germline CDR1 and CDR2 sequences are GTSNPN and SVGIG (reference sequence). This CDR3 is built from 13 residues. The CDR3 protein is CAWRPGGNSPLHF. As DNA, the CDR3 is TGTGCCTGGAGGCCAGGGGGGAATTCACCCCTCCACTTT.

The CDR3 nucleotides are TGTGCCTGGAGGGGAGACTCCTACAATGAGCAGTTCTTC. Translating it yields CAWRGDSYNEQFF. This rearrangement joins TRBV30 to TRBJ2-1; weak D call: TRBD2 (5 bases). Germline V gives CDR1 GTSNPN, CDR2 SVGIG (reference sequence). The CDR3 is 13 amino acids. V lost 3 bases, J lost 0 bases, and 6 bases lay in between.

CDR3 DNA sequence: TGTGCCACCAGCAGGGGGACAGGGTCGGAGGCTTTCTTT. Translated: CATSRGTGSEAFF. This chain links TRBV15 with TRBJ1-1; 9 bases align to TRBD1. The CDR3 extends over 13 amino acids. Trimming removed 3 bases from V and 11 bases from J; junction bases left unmatched: 7. Germline assignment: CDR1 LNHNV and CDR2 YYDKDF (reference sequence).

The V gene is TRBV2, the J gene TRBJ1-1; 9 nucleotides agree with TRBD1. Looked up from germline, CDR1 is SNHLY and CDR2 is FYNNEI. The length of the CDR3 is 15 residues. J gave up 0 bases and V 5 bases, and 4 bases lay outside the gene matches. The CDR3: CASSLQGALNTEAFF. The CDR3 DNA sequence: TGTGCCAGCAGTTTACAGGGGGCCCTGAACACTGAAGCTTTCTTT.

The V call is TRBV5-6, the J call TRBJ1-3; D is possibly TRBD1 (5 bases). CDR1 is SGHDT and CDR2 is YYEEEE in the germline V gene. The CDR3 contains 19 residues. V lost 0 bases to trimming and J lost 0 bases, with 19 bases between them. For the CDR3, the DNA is TGTGCCAGCAGCTTGGAGATCGGGGGACGGAACTTCTCTGGAAACACCATATATTTT. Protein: CASSLEIGGRNFSGNTIYF.